This record covers a single TCR beta chain. What it recognizes is unknown. Trimming left V 2 bases short and J 0 bases short, with 14 bases between. This CDR3 is built from 17 residues. The germline CDR1 and CDR2 sequences are LNHDA and SQIVND (reference sequence). This specimen comes from a study of OX40 agonist ivuxolimab in advanced cancers. Study-wide results and caveats: Those patients achieving a partial response at 0.1-3.0 mg/kg showed among the lowest clonal expansion.

The protocol was immunoSEQ multiplex PCR, while the TCRdb copy is restricted to in-frame clones and leaves out a portion. The repertoire holds about 53,000 clones, with approximately 90% as singletons. This TCR derives from an adult with an advanced solid tumor such as melanoma, head and neck, liver or kidney cancer. The chain carries TRBV19 and TRBJ1-5; TRBD1 is a possible D gene (6 bases). This specimen was CD4+ or CD8+ T cells sorted from blood, taken in a trial of the OX40 agonist ivuxolimab. CDR3 in DNA: TGTGCCAGTAGTATACTGGACAGATTTTATAGCAATCAGCCCCAGCATTTT. It codes for CASSILDRFYSNQPQHF.